These 2 T cell receptor beta chains originate from one sample sequenced in a study of blood T cell repertoires in COVID-19. Data came from immunoSEQ multiplex PCR; TCRdb stores just in-frame clones and leaves some out. The sample records about 110,000 clones, 70% to 90% being singletons. Sequenced sample: peripheral blood. Receptors originate from a human donor in a cohort sampled during active COVID-19.

This clone was seen only once. The CDR3 region has the DNA TGTGCCAGCAGTGAAGCGATTGCGGCAGCTTATAATTCACCCCTCCACTTT. Protein: CASSEAIAAAYNSPLHF. The rearrangement uses TRBV6-1 and TRBJ1-6; no reliable D call. Germline loops: CDR1 MNHNS, CDR2 SASEGT. The CDR3 contains 17 residues. V lost 0 bases, J lost 4 bases, and 13 bases lay in between.

This chain links TRBV7-2 with TRBJ2-5; maybe TRBD1 (6 bases). CDR1 SGHTA and CDR2 FQGNSA come from the germline V gene. V was cut by 4 bases and J by 0 bases, with 9 bases left in between. The CDR3 runs to 14 residues. This CDR3 is CASSSGHNQETQYF. Here the CDR3 DNA reads TGTGCCAGCAGCTCGGGACACAACCAAGAGACCCAGTACTTC. Full variable domain (remainder filled in from reference TRBV7-2 and TRBJ2-5): GAGVSQSPSNKVTEKGKDVELRCDPISGHTALYWYRQSLGQGLEFLIYFQGNSAPDKSGLPSDRFSAERTGGSVSTLTIQRTQQEDSAVYLCASSSGHNQETQYFGPGTRLLVL.